The clone carrying this T cell receptor (beta chain) occurred a few times. Antigen unknown. The CDR3 length is 17 residues. The germline V gene encodes CDR1 MNHEY and CDR2 SVGAGI. Trimming shortened V by 6 bases and J by 0 bases, and 17 bases separated the two germline ends. TCRdb used MiXCR to reprocess the 5' RACE reads, holding one entry per CDR3 protein. The table records roughly 40,000 distinct CDR3 sequences, 15% to 20% of them present only once. Overall study findings and caveats: Tumor memory CD4+ T cell TCR gene usage was found to cluster with blood and lymph node memory CD4+ cells and with lymph node naive CD4+ cells.

The sequenced sample was naive CD4+ T cells sorted from a lymph node. Stated subset: naive CD4+ T cells, CD4+CD45RA+CD25-. The TCR originated in a female donor with breast cancer. The chain employs TRBV6-5 and TRBJ1-4, with D unclear. The chain's CDR3 is CASSPGPPPATNEKLFF. As DNA, the CDR3 is TGTGCCAGCAGCCCCGGGCCCCCTCCTGCAACTAATGAAAAACTGTTTTTT.